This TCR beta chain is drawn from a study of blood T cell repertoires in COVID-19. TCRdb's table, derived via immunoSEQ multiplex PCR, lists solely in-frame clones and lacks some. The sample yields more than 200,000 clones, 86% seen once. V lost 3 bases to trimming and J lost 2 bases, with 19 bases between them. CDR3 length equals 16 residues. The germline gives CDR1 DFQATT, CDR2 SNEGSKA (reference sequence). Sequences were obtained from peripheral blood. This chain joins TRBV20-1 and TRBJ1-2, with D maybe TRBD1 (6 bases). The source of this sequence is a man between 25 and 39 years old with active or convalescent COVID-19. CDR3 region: CSASWGFGGKNYGYTF. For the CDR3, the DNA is TGCAGTGCTAGTTGGGGGTTTGGGGGCAAGAACTATGGCTACACCTTC.